This TCR beta chain was observed in a study of CD8+CD57+ T cells in acquired aplastic anemia. Genomic DNA served as template for TCR beta VDJ and CDR3 profiling. In TCRdb, the reads were re-called with MiXCR into one record per CDR3 protein. In the table there are under 250,000 distinct CDR3 sequences, roughly half of which are singletons. Concerning this clonotype: An end of the junction differs from the germline gene, which may be a read error.

CDR3 size: 15 residues. Looked up from germline, CDR1 is SGHRS and CDR2 is YFSETQ. Patients picked for sequencing had shown CD8+CD57+ cell expansion detected by flow cytometry. The sequencing input was sorted CD4+, CD8+, or CD8+CD57+ T cells (not recorded which) from PBMCs. The sequence was collected from a human donor with aplastic anemia. The chain joins TRBV5-1 to TRBJ2-7; perhaps TRBD1 as D (6 bases). CDR3 in amino acids: CASSMDSVLGDEQYF. In DNA form, the CDR3 reads TGTGCCAGCAGCATGGACAGTGTCCTCGGCGACGAGCAGTACTTC.